These 14 T cell receptor beta chains share one sample of origin, sequenced in a study of cytomegalovirus exposure and HLA in healthy donors. The PCR had 60 Vbeta and 13 Jbeta primers. Only in-frame clones appear in the TCRdb table, and some are missing; sequencing was by immunoSEQ multiplex PCR. The table includes tens of thousands of clones, 70% to 80% detected once. Sequencing was done on a sample of PBMCs. These receptors all come from a woman aged 50 to 60 in good health and CMV-seropositive.

CDR3 in amino acids: CASSPWTGTTGELFF. CDR3 coding DNA: TGTGCCAGCAGCCCTTGGACAGGGACCACCGGGGAGCTGTTTTTT. The chain joins TRBV7-3 to TRBJ2-2; 8 positions match TRBD1. V lost 5 bases, J lost 4 bases, and 6 bases stayed unmatched. The germline V gene encodes CDR1 SGHTA and CDR2 FQGTGA. The CDR3 runs 15 residues.

The V call is TRBV30, the J call TRBJ2-1; D is perhaps TRBD1 (5 bases). The CDR3 loop spans 18 amino acids. Germline V CDR1 and CDR2: GTSNPN, SVGIG (reference sequence). V gave up 3 bases and J gave up 3 bases, with 24 bases separating them. CDR3 residues: CAWRKGQGPLVNYNEQFF. CDR3 sequence (DNA): TGTGCCTGGAGGAAGGGGCAGGGCCCCCTCGTAAACTACAATGAGCAGTTCTTC.

J is TRBJ2-1 and V is TRBV5-1; 7 bases are a match to TRBD1. Germline assignment: CDR1 SGHRS and CDR2 YFSETQ. J was trimmed by 6 bases and V by 3 bases; bases with no gene match: 6. The CDR3 sequence is 14 residues long. The chain's CDR3 is CASSSGQVGNEQFF. CDR3 DNA: TGCGCCAGCAGCTCTGGACAGGTGGGCAATGAGCAGTTCTTC.

The genes are TRBV13 and TRBJ2-1; 7 nucleotides match TRBD2. The CDR3 length is 15 residues. J lost 10 bases, V lost 4 bases, and 13 bases had no gene match. CDR1 and CDR2 from the germline V gene are PRHDT and FYEKMQ (reference sequence). This CDR3 reads CASSSAGFTEGEQFF. The CDR3 DNA follows: TGTGCCAGCAGCTCAGCGGGATTTACCGAGGGCGAGCAGTTCTTC.

CDR3 sequence (DNA): TGTGCCATCAGTGGGGCTTCGAGAAGCACAGGGGAAGAGCAGTACTTC. Its translation: CAISGASRSTGEEQYF. The genes are TRBV10-3 and TRBJ2-7, with 7 bases that match TRBD1. The germline CDR1 and CDR2 sequences are ENHRY and SYGVKD. The CDR3 has 16 residues. With V trimmed by 4 bases and J by 7 bases, 16 bases remained unmatched.

A few counts support this clone. V and J are TRBV5-6 and TRBJ2-1; perhaps TRBD2 as D (5 bases). CDR3 size: 15 residues. V was clipped by 3 bases and J by 7 bases, with 17 bases between them. Germline values: CDR1 SGHDT, CDR2 YYEEEE. The CDR3 coding sequence is TGTGCCAGCAGCTCAGGACTCTTCCGGAGGAATGAGCAGTTCTTC. It specifies CASSSGLFRRNEQFF.

The chain links TRBV6-5 to TRBJ1-1, with D unresolved. CDR3 length equals 14 residues. Trimming stripped 2 bases from V and 4 bases from J, with 11 bases between. Germline loops: CDR1 MNHEY, CDR2 SVGAGI. The CDR3 coding sequence is TGTGCCAGCAGTTACGGGGAGGAGGGCACTGAAGCTTTCTTT. It specifies CASSYGEEGTEAFF.

V gene TRBV2 combines with J gene TRBJ2-5; 7 bases fit TRBD1. CDR1 and CDR2 (germline): SNHLY, FYNNEI. The CDR3 length is 14 residues. J gave up 3 bases and V 3 bases, and 4 bases lay outside the gene matches. CDR3 protein: CASSERGGEETQYF. In DNA, the CDR3 is TGTGCCAGCAGTGAGAGAGGGGGCGAAGAGACCCAGTACTTC.

The gene calls are TRBV7-8 and TRBJ1-1, with a weak D call TRBD1 (5 bases). V lost 6 bases, J lost 7 bases, and 18 bases lay in between. Germline values: CDR1 SGHVS, CDR2 FQNEAQ. The CDR3 is 14 amino acids. The CDR3 nucleotides are TGTGCCAGCAGGGTTACAGGAACGGGGGGTGAAGCTTTCTTT. Protein: CASRVTGTGGEAFF.

V gene TRBV9 combines with J gene TRBJ1-1, with unresolved D. Germline V gives CDR1 SGDLS, CDR2 YYNGEE. V lost 1 base to trimming and J lost 8 bases, with 15 bases between them. CDR3 length: 14 amino acids. CDR3 region: CASSVSVFDMEAFF. The CDR3 region has the DNA TGTGCCAGCAGCGTAAGTGTGTTCGACATGGAAGCTTTCTTT.

In this sample, this clone turned up a few times. The chain combines TRBV4-2 with TRBJ2-1; 8 bases fit TRBD2. The V gene's germline CDR1 is LGHNA and CDR2 YNFKEQ. The ends lost 4 bases at V and 1 base at J; junction bases unmatched: 6. CDR3 length: 16 residues. The CDR3 spells CASSLSLAGSYNEQFF. The CDR3 coding sequence is TGTGCCAGCAGCCTGTCCTTAGCGGGGTCCTACAATGAGCAGTTCTTC.

The DNA of the CDR3 is TGTGCCAGCAGCGTAGGGACAGACCTCTTAGAGCAGTACTTC. The encoded protein is CASSVGTDLLEQYF. The genes are TRBV9 and TRBJ2-7; D might be TRBD1 (6 bases). The CDR3 consists of 14 residues. The V end was cut by 0 bases, the J end by 7 bases, with 14 bases between. Germline V CDR1 and CDR2: SGDLS, YYNGEE.

V is TRBV18 and J is TRBJ2-1; perhaps TRBD1 as D (6 bases). The CDR3 sequence is 15 residues long. The V end was cut by 5 bases, the J end by 7 bases, with 18 bases between. Germline lookup yields CDR1 KGHSH and CDR2 LQKENI. CDR3 in amino acids: CASSSFTGTQNEQFF. The CDR3 nucleotides read TGTGCCAGCTCATCCTTTACCGGGACACAAAATGAGCAGTTCTTC.

The chain carries TRBV14 and TRBJ1-5; no reliable D call. Trimming left V 4 bases short and J 0 bases short, with 13 bases between. Germline CDR1 is SGHDN and CDR2 is FVKESK. This CDR3 region has 16 residues. CDR3 nucleotide sequence: TGTGCCAGCAGCCCGCCTCCCCGGGGTAGCAATCAGCCCCAGCATTTT. Amino acid sequence: CASSPPPRGSNQPQHF.